A single sample gave rise to the 20 T cell receptor beta chains below, sequenced in a study of shared clonotypes between healthy human individuals. The method was immunoSEQ multiplex PCR; TCRdb's version includes in-frame clones alone and lacks a portion of them. The repertoire has approximately 1,500,000 clones, 95% to 99% of them found once; the top ten carry roughly 0.42%. The material sequenced was naive CD4+ T cells sorted from blood. Stated subset: CD45RA+ positively selected. Receptors were obtained from a man younger than 45 in good health.

This chain joins TRBV27 and TRBJ2-7; D gene uncertain. V lost 4 bases and J 1 base, leaving 14 bases between the germline ends. The length of the CDR3 is 15 residues. Germline values: CDR1 MNHEY, CDR2 SMNVEV (reference sequence). CDR3 in amino acids: CASSYSRITSYEQYF. The CDR3 DNA sequence: TGTGCCAGCAGTTACAGCCGTATTACATCCTACGAGCAGTACTTC.

DNA for the CDR3: TGCAGCGTTGCCACGACAACCCTTGATAGCAATCAGCCCCAGCATTTT. Amino acids: CSVATTTLDSNQPQHF. V and J are TRBV29-1 and TRBJ1-5; D unclear. This CDR3 has 16 amino acids. V dropped 4 bases and J dropped 0 bases, with 16 bases sitting between them. Germline V CDR1 and CDR2: SQVTM, ANQGSEA.

J is TRBJ2-3 and V is TRBV5-1; either TRBD1 or TRBD2 may fit D (5 bases each). Germline V CDR1 and CDR2: SGHRS, YFSETQ. CDR3 size: 16 residues. Trimming left V 4 bases short and J 0 bases short, with 15 bases between. The DNA for the CDR3 is TGCGCCAGCAGCCTAACACGGGGCCTGAGCACAGATACGCAGTATTTT. Amino acid sequence: CASSLTRGLSTDTQYF.

V usage is TRBV6-6 and J usage is TRBJ2-1; 8 bases agree with TRBD2. Germline assignment: CDR1 MNHNY and CDR2 SVGAGI (reference sequence). J gave up 4 bases and V 6 bases, and 2 bases lay outside the gene matches. The CDR3 runs 13 residues. CDR3 protein: CASRLAEYNEQFF. In nucleotides, the CDR3 is TGTGCCAGCAGACTAGCGGAATACAATGAGCAGTTCTTC.

The rearrangement joins TRBV27 to TRBJ2-5; D is possibly TRBD1 (6 bases). V lost 5 bases and J lost 5, with 30 bases in between. The CDR3 loop spans 19 amino acids. The germline gives CDR1 MNHEY, CDR2 SMNVEV (reference sequence). The CDR3 sequence is CASSPRAGAVARVFETQYF. The CDR3 bases are TGTGCCAGCAGTCCCAGGGCAGGGGCTGTAGCGCGGGTGTTTGAGACCCAGTACTTC.

This chain joins TRBV19 and TRBJ1-5; 9 nucleotides line up with TRBD1. The CDR3 contains 15 residues. CDR1 and CDR2 (germline): LNHDA, SQIVND (reference sequence). V lost 4 bases and J lost 6; bases outside the gene matches: 7. The CDR3 loop reads CASSTTGGNGQPQHF. The CDR3, as DNA: TGTGCCAGTAGTACGACAGGGGGTAATGGTCAGCCCCAGCATTTT.

The rearrangement uses TRBV5-1 and TRBJ2-1; D unresolved. CDR1 SGHRS and CDR2 YFSETQ come from the germline V gene. Trimming cost V 6 bases and J 3 bases, with 10 bases left between them. The CDR3 spans 13 residues. DNA of the CDR3: TGCGCCAGCAAGGCCCGGAGCTACAATGAGCAGTTCTTC. Translation gives CASKARSYNEQFF.

To note about this clone: The sample contains more than one DNA sequence encoding this CDR3. V and J are TRBV7-2 and TRBJ2-3, with D unresolved. The V end was cut by 3 bases, the J end by 6 bases, with 7 bases between. CDR1 is SGHTA, CDR2 FQGNSA, per germline. The CDR3 is 12 residues long. The CDR3 bases are TGTGCCAGCAGCTTGTCTCGGGATACGCAGTATTTT. Translating gives CASSLSRDTQYF.

A single count supports this clone. The chain recombines TRBV21-1 with TRBJ1-5. TRBV21-1 has pseudogene status. This CDR3 spans 14 amino acids. The CDR3 DNA sequence: TGTGCCAGCACGTGTGGGAGGGGCAATCAGCCCCAGCATTTT. Translated, it gives CASTCGRGNQPQHF.

J is TRBJ1-2 and V is TRBV15, with TRBD1 identical over 7 bases. Germline CDR1 and CDR2: LNHNV and YYDKDF (reference sequence). The V and J ends lost 4 bases and 6 bases, in that order; junction bases with no gene match: 2. This CDR3 spans 12 amino acids. In DNA form, the CDR3 reads TGTGCCACCAGCAAGGGGGCGGATGGCTACACCTTC. As protein: CATSKGADGYTF.

This chain joins TRBV6-1 and TRBJ2-7, with D maybe TRBD1 (6 bases). CDR3 length: 12 residues. With 11 bases removed from V and 0 bases from J, the gap between germline ends came to 11 bases. The germline V gene has CDR1 MNHNS and CDR2 SASEGT. The CDR3 nucleotides are TGTGCCGCCTGGGGGCTCTCCTACGAGCAGTACTTC. Its protein is CAAWGLSYEQYF.

The chain has TRBV2 and TRBJ2-5; D remains ambiguous. V was trimmed by 0 bases and J by 6 bases, leaving 11 bases between them. The CDR3 runs to 14 residues. Germline-derived CDR1 and CDR2 are SNHLY and FYNNEI. The CDR3 is CASSEARSLQTQYF. The CDR3 region has the DNA TGTGCCAGCAGTGAAGCAAGAAGTTTGCAGACCCAGTACTTC.

The gene calls are TRBV14 and TRBJ2-7; D gene uncertain. The CDR3 runs 13 residues. V lost 2 bases to trimming and J lost 2 bases, with 7 bases between them. Germline CDR1 and CDR2: SGHDN and FVKESK. The CDR3 region has the DNA TGTGCCAGCAGCCAAATTAAGACCTACGAGCAGTACTTC. It is translated as CASSQIKTYEQYF.

The V gene is TRBV10-3, the J gene TRBJ1-5; tentatively, D is TRBD1 (5 bases). From germline, CDR1 is ENHRY and CDR2 SYGVKD. V lost 8 bases and J lost 0, with 14 bases in between. The CDR3 has 15 residues. CDR3 sequence reads: CAISASGHSNQPQHF. The CDR3 bases are TGTGCCATCTCTGCGAGCGGACATAGCAATCAGCCCCAGCATTTT.

This clone was found once. The rearrangement links TRBV5-8 to TRBJ2-7; 9 positions match TRBD1. The CDR3 totals 17 residues. CDR1 SGHTS and CDR2 YDEGEE come from the germline V gene. Trimming at V came to 4 bases and at J to 3 bases, leaving 14 bases not matched to a gene. CDR3 nucleotide sequence: TGTGCCAGCAGCCCTGGGACAGGGCAAGTAAGAAGCTACGAGCAGTACTTC. Protein sequence: CASSPGTGQVRSYEQYF.

The chain's CDR3 is CASSPEVGKPYNEQFF. CDR3 nucleotides: TGCGCCAGCAGCCCGGAGGTAGGGAAGCCTTACAATGAGCAGTTCTTC. The V call is TRBV4-3, the J call TRBJ2-1, with a possible D match to TRBD2 (5 bases). Germline CDR1 reads LGHNA; CDR2 reads YSLEER. V was clipped by 4 bases and J by 4 bases, with 17 bases between them. This CDR3 has 16 residues.

The CDR3, as DNA: TGTGCCAGCAGTGCTGCACTAGCGGGGGATACGCAGTATTTT. Translation gives CASSAALAGDTQYF. V usage is TRBV6-1 and J usage is TRBJ2-3; 10 nucleotides align to TRBD2. There are 14 residues in the CDR3. V trimming: 4 bases; J trimming: 6 bases; junction bases outside the gene matches: 4. Germline assignment: CDR1 MNHNS and CDR2 SASEGT.

CDR3 sequence (DNA): TGTGCCAGCAGCCCTCACACTAGCGCCCACAATGAGCAGTTCTTC. Translation: CASSPHTSAHNEQFF. This chain joins TRBV6-5 and TRBJ2-1, with 7 positions matching TRBD2. Trimming took 6 bases from V and 5 from J; bases not matched to a gene: 10. Germline lookup yields CDR1 MNHEY and CDR2 SVGAGI. There are 15 residues in the CDR3.

V is TRBV10-3 and J is TRBJ2-3; TRBD2 is a possible D gene (5 bases). The germline CDR1 and CDR2 sequences are ENHRY and SYGVKD. The V end lost 2 bases, the J end lost 11 bases, and 8 bases lay between the germline ends. The CDR3 runs 11 residues. The CDR3 DNA is TGTGCCATCAGTGAGCGGGGAGAGCAGTATTTT. Translated: CAISERGEQYF.

Of note for this clone: Other nucleotide sequences from this sample produce the same CDR3. The chain is built from TRBV6-5 and TRBJ1-5; the D is unclear. The V and J ends lost 6 bases and 7 bases respectively, with 13 bases between them. This CDR3 contains 13 residues. The V gene's germline CDR1 is MNHEY and CDR2 SVGAGI. CDR3 protein: CASSRELGQPQHF. Here the CDR3 DNA reads TGTGCCAGCAGCCGAGAACTCGGGCAGCCCCAGCATTTT.